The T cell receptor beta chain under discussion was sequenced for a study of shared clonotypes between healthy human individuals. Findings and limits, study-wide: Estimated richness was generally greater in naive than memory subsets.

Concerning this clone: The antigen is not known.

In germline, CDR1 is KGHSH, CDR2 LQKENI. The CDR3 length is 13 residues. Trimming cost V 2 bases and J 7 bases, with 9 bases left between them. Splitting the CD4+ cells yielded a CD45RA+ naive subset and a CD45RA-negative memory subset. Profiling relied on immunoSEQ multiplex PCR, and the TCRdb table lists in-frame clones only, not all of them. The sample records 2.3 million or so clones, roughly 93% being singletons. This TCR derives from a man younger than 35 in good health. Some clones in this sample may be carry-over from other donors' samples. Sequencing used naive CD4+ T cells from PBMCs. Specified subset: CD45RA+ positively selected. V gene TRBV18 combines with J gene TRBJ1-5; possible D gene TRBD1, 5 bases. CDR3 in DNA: TGTGCCAGCTCACCAGGGTGGGGGCAGCCCCAGCATTTT. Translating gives CASSPGWGQPQHF.